This T cell receptor beta chain was documented in a study of T cells in Graves' hyperthyroidism and ophthalmopathy. Study results and limitations: Model output signaled ophthalmopathy a median around 6.9 months ahead of onset.

This clonotype was detected ten times or more. Its antigen is not identified. The V and J ends lost 4 bases and 0 bases respectively, with 16 bases between them. Germline loops: CDR1 MNHEY, CDR2 SVGAGI. CDR3 size: 17 residues. Diagnoses used clinical symptoms, serum thyroxine and TRAb, thyroid ultrasound and orbital computed tomography. Template material for amplifying TCR beta CDR3 regions consisted of RNA transcripts. With the HTBI primer set, the TCR CDR3 went through a first round of RT-PCR. TCRdb re-derived calls from the multiplex PCR reads in MiXCR, one entry per CDR3 protein. The sample shows more than 40,000 distinct CDR3 sequences, over 45% of them seen only once.

The chain links TRBV6-5 to TRBJ1-3; D remains unclear. The sample was peripheral blood or thyroid tissue (not recorded which). This receptor was obtained from a woman aged 45-65 years with Graves' hyperthyroidism. CDR3 coding DNA: TGTGCCAGCAGTTCAGATCTCGGCGGGTTCTCTGGAAACACCATATATTTT. Encoded protein: CASSSDLGGFSGNTIYF.